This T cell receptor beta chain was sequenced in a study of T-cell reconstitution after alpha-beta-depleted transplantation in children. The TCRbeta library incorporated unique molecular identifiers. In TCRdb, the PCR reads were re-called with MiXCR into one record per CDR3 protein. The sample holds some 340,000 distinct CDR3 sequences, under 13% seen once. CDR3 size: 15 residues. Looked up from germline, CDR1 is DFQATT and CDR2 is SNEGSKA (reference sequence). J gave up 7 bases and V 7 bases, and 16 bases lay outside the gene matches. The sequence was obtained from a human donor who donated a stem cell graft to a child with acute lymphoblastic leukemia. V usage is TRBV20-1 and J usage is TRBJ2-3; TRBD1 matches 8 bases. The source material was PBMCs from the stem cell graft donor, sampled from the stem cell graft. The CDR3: CSVPDRVYFRNTQYF. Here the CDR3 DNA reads TGCAGTGTTCCGGACAGGGTTTATTTTAGGAATACGCAGTATTTT.